The 2 T cell receptor beta chains presented below share a single source sample, sequenced in a study of T-cell memory formation after mild COVID-19. TCRdb reprocessed the 5' RACE reads via MiXCR and lists one record per CDR3 protein. The sample shows approximately 500,000 distinct CDR3 sequences, 20% to 30% of them seen only once. Sequenced: PBMCs or a T cell subset sorted from them (not recorded which). These receptor sequences come from an adult woman who had mild COVID-19 (a few samples of this study predate the infection). Cell type and time point are not known.

This clonotype was seen only a few times. The rearrangement uses TRBV7-2 and TRBJ2-2, with D possibly matching TRBD1 (6 bases). The germline V and J ends were trimmed by 2 bases and 5 bases, with 9 bases remaining between them. CDR1 and CDR2 (germline): SGHTA, FQGNSA. This CDR3 is built from 14 residues. The DNA for the CDR3 is TGTGCCAGCAGCTTATCAGGGGTGACCGGGGAGCTGTTTTTT. The encoded protein is CASSLSGVTGELFF.

This clonotype occurred a few times. The chain links TRBV20-1 to TRBJ2-3; 14 nucleotides match TRBD2. CDR3 length: 14 amino acids. CDR1 DFQATT and CDR2 SNEGSKA come from the germline V gene (reference sequence). As DNA, the CDR3 is TGCGGGCAGGGACTAGCGGGGGTCACAGATACGCAGTATTTT. Encoded protein: CGQGLAGVTDTQYF.